This is a list of T cell receptor beta chains from one sample in a study of technical replicates of blood from several donors. Generated by immunoSEQ multiplex PCR, the TCRdb table keeps only in-frame clones and is missing some. The sample consists of 13,000 to 15,000 clones, more than 70% of them appearing once. The specimen sequenced was PBMCs. The receptors here all came from a human donor in good health. Both conserved end residues are part of each CDR3. The D gene is left open where the match is weak. Size is stated for part of the rows, as once, few or many counts, or as a class when the clone is expanded.

clone_size	v_call	j_call	d_call	cdr3_nt	cdr3_aa
-	TRBV7-9	TRBJ1-2	TRBD1	TGTGCCAGCAGCATGGGGGACAGGGGGCCCTATGGCTACACCTTC	CASSMGDRGPYGYTF
-	TRBV6-1	TRBJ1-2	TRBD1	TGTGCCAGCAAGAGACAGGGTGACTATGGCTACACCTTC	CASKRQGDYGYTF
-	TRBV27	TRBJ2-2	-	TGTGCCAGCAATGGAGACACCGGGGAGCTGTTTTTT	CASNGDTGELFF
-	TRBV15	TRBJ2-1	TRBD1	TGTGCCACCAGCAGAGATCGGGACAGGGGGCGTGAGCAGTTCTTC	CATSRDRDRGREQFF
-	TRBV30	TRBJ1-1	-	TGTGCCTGGAGACAGGGCACTGAAGCTTTCTTT	CAWRQGTEAFF
-	TRBV13	TRBJ1-2	-	TGTGCCAGCAGCTTAGCAGGGTTCTATGGCTACACCTTC	CASSLAGFYGYTF
-	TRBV7-8	TRBJ2-5	TRBD1	TGTGCCAGCAGCTCAGGGGGCGCAGGAGAGACCCAGTACTTC	CASSSGGAGETQYF
-	TRBV10-2	TRBJ2-1	TRBD2	TGCGCCAGCAGACTAGCGGCTCACAATGAGCAGTTCTTC	CASRLAAHNEQFF
-	TRBV19	TRBJ1-5	-	TGTGCCAGTAGTATGGGAGGGGCTCCGTTGGGGGATCAGCCCCAGCATTTT	CASSMGGAPLGDQPQHF
-	TRBV6-1	TRBJ2-1	TRBD2	TGTGCCAGCAGTGAAACCGCTAGCGGGAACAATGAGCAGTTCTTC	CASSETASGNNEQFF
-	TRBV5-4	TRBJ2-7	-	TGTGCCAGCAGCTCCCAGGGTTACGAGCAGTACTTC	CASSSQGYEQYF
-	TRBV6-5	TRBJ2-7	-	TGTGCCAGCAACCGGAGCCCGAGCTCCTACGAGCAGTACTTC	CASNRSPSSYEQYF
-	TRBV27	TRBJ1-2	TRBD1	TGTGCCAGCAGTCCAGGGGGGCATGGCTACACCTTC	CASSPGGHGYTF
-	TRBV2	TRBJ1-2	-	TGTGCCAGCAGTGACGGGGGTAGGGGCGCGGAAGGCTACACCTTC	CASSDGGRGAEGYTF
-	TRBV27	TRBJ2-1	TRBD2	TGTGCCAGCAGTTTAGCGGGAGAATCCTACAATGAGCAGTTCTTC	CASSLAGESYNEQFF
-	TRBV18	TRBJ1-1	TRBD1	TGTGCCAGCTCACCCCCCGGACAGGCCGGGTTTGGTGAAGCTTTCTTT	CASSPPGQAGFGEAFF
-	TRBV5-6	TRBJ1-1	-	TGTGCCAGCAGCTTGGCCTTCCGGACTGAAGCTTTCTTT	CASSLAFRTEAFF
-	TRBV6-5	TRBJ2-7	TRBD1	TGTGCCAGCAGTCGGGACAGAATCTACGAGCAGTACTTC	CASSRDRIYEQYF
-	TRBV9	TRBJ2-5	TRBD2	TGTGCCAGCAGCGTAGTTAGCGGGGGGGAGACCCAGTACTTC	CASSVVSGGETQYF
-	TRBV2	TRBJ2-1	-	TGTGCCAGCACAGGGTACAATGAGCAGTTCTTC	CASTGYNEQFF
-	TRBV5-1	TRBJ1-1	TRBD1	TGCGCCAGCAACGACAGGGGGAACACTGAAGCTTTCTTT	CASNDRGNTEAFF
-	TRBV5-1	TRBJ1-4	TRBD1	TGCGCCAGCAGCTTCGGGGGACAGGGTAGATATACTAATGAAAAACTGTTTTTT	CASSFGGQGRYTNEKLFF
-	TRBV4-1	TRBJ2-7	TRBD2	TGCGCCAGCAGCCAAGGAATCCTTCGGCGGGAGGTCTCCTACGAGCAGTACTTC	CASSQGILRREVSYEQYF
-	TRBV9	TRBJ2-2	-	TGTGCCAGCAGCGTAGAGGCGGGCCCAGGCACCGGGGAGCTGTTTTTT	CASSVEAGPGTGELFF
-	TRBV25-1	TRBJ1-4	-	TGTGCCAGCAGTAAAGGGGGAGATGGAGGAGAAAAACTGTTTTTT	CASSKGGDGGEKLFF
-	TRBV7-9	TRBJ2-1	-	TGTGCCAGCAGCTTTTCCGCCTCGGATGAGCAGTTCTTC	CASSFSASDEQFF
-	TRBV10-3	TRBJ2-2	-	TGTGCCACAGAACCGGGACTCAACACCGGGGAGCTGTTTTTT	CATEPGLNTGELFF
-	TRBV6-5	TRBJ2-4	TRBD2	TGTGCCAGCAGTTACTCGCGGGAGGGAGGCAAAAACATTCAGTACTTC	CASSYSREGGKNIQYF
-	TRBV10-3	TRBJ1-1	TRBD1	TGTGCCATCAGTCTCACAGGGGGCTCAACCACTGAAGCTTTCTTT	CAISLTGGSTTEAFF
-	TRBV19	TRBJ2-1	-	TGTGCCAGTAGCCCGTTTCACTCTGGTGGCTACAATGAGCAGTTCTTC	CASSPFHSGGYNEQFF
-	TRBV28	TRBJ1-1	TRBD1	TGTGCCAGCAGTTTTCTACCGGGACAGGAGCAGAACACTGAAGCTTTCTTT	CASSFLPGQEQNTEAFF
-	TRBV2	TRBJ2-1	TRBD2	TGTGCCAGCAGTGGCAGCGGGGCCTCCTACAATGAGCAGTTCTTC	CASSGSGASYNEQFF
once	TRBV28	TRBJ2-7	TRBD1	TGTGCCAGCAGCCCCTGGACAGGGGGCGAGCAGTACTTC	CASSPWTGGEQYF
-	TRBV7-3	TRBJ1-4	TRBD1	TGTGCCAGCAGTCTGCCCGGGACAGTGAATGAAAAACTGTTTTTT	CASSLPGTVNEKLFF
-	TRBV6-6	TRBJ2-7	-	TGTGCCAGCAGACCCGAGCGGCGGGACCTCGCCTACGAGCAGTACTTC	CASRPERRDLAYEQYF
-	TRBV7-3	TRBJ1-2	TRBD1	TGTGCCAGCAGCCCAGGGACAGGGGGCACTTATGGCTACACCTTC	CASSPGTGGTYGYTF
-	TRBV13	TRBJ2-1	-	TGTGCCAGCAGCTTATATGGAGGGGACGGGCAGTTCTTC	CASSLYGGDGQFF
-	TRBV27	TRBJ1-5	TRBD1	TGTGCCAGCAGTTTAAGCCCGCAGGGGGATCAGCCCCAGCATTTT	CASSLSPQGDQPQHF
-	TRBV7-2	TRBJ1-3	-	TGTGCCAGCAGCCCGACAGGTACCGGAAACACCATATATTTT	CASSPTGTGNTIYF
-	TRBV28	TRBJ1-2	-	TGTGCCAGCCATACTATGAGCGGAGTACCCTCCACTTATGGCTACACCTTC	CASHTMSGVPSTYGYTF
-	TRBV15	TRBJ2-1	TRBD1	TGTGCCACCAGCAGGGGACAGGATTACAATGAGCAGTTCTTC	CATSRGQDYNEQFF
-	TRBV10-3	TRBJ2-7	-	TGTGCCATCGGACCCGGGACTCAGCGCGGCGAGCAGTACTTC	CAIGPGTQRGEQYF
-	TRBV27	TRBJ2-7	-	TGTGCCAGCAGTTTAAGAGGGTTGAGTTACGAGCAGTACTTC	CASSLRGLSYEQYF
once	TRBV15	TRBJ2-1	-	TGTGCCACCAGTAGAAATATCCTAGCCGGAAACGCCAATGAGCAGTTCTTC	CATSRNILAGNANEQFF
-	TRBV25-1	TRBJ2-7	TRBD1	TGTGCCAGCCAACCAGGACAGGCCAGCTCCTACGAGCAGTACTTC	CASQPGQASSYEQYF
-	TRBV30	TRBJ1-2	TRBD1	TGTGCCTCGGACAGGGGGATTTGGTACACCTTC	CASDRGIWYTF
once	TRBV2	TRBJ1-4	-	TGTGCCAGCAGTGAAGCAAACAGAAAGACAACTAATGAAAAACTGTTTTTT	CASSEANRKTTNEKLFF
-	TRBV7-6	TRBJ2-3	-	TGTGCCAGCAGCTTGGGGGGGCCGAGGAACACAGATACGCAGTATTTT	CASSLGGPRNTDTQYF
-	TRBV4-1	TRBJ2-3	-	TGCGCCAGCAGCCAAGACTCTCGGGATACGCAGTATTTT	CASSQDSRDTQYF
-	TRBV5-1	TRBJ2-5	-	TGCGCCAGCAGCCTCTTTAGCAATAAAGAGACCCAGTACTTC	CASSLFSNKETQYF